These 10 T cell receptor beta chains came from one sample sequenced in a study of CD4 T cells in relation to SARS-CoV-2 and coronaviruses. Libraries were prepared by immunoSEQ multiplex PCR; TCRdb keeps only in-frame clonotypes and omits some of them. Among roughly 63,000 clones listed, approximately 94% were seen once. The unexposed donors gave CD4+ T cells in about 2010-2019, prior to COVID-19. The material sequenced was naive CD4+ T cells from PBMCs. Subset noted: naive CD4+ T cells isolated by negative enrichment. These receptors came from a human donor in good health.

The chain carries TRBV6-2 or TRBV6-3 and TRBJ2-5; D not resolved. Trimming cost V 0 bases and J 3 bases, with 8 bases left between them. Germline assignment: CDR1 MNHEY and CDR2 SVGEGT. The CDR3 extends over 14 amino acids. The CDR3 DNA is TGTGCCAGCAGTTACTCCGGTCGGGAAGAGACCCAGTACTTC. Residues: CASSYSGREETQYF.

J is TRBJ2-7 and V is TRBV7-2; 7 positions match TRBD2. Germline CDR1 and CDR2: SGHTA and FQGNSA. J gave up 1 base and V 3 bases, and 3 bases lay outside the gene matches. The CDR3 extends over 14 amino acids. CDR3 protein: CASSLQRGSYEQYF. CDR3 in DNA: TGTGCCAGCAGCTTGCAGCGGGGTTCCTACGAGCAGTACTTC. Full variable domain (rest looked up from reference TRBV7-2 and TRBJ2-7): GAGVSQSPSNKVTEKGKDVELRCDPISGHTALYWYRQSLGQGLEFLIYFQGNSAPDKSGLPSDRFSAERTGGSVSTLTIQRTQQEDSAVYLCASSLQRGSYEQYFGPGTRLTVT.

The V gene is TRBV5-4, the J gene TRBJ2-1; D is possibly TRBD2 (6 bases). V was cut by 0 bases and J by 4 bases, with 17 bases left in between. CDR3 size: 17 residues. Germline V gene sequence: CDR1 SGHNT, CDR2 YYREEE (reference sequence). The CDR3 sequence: CASSLGFLRDLYNEQFF. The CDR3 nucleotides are TGTGCCAGCAGCTTGGGTTTTCTGCGGGACTTATACAATGAGCAGTTCTTC.

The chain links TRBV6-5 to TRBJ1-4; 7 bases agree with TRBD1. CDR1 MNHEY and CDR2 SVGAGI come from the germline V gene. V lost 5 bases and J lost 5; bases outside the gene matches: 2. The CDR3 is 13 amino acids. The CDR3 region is CASSMTGNEKLFF. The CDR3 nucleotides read TGTGCCAGCAGTATGACAGGGAATGAAAAACTGTTTTTT.

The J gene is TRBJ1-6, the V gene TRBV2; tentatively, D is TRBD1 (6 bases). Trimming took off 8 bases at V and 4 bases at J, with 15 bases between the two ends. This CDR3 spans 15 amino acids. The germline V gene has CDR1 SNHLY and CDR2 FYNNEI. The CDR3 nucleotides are TGTGCCAGCGCACCGGAGGGGGTGTATAATTCACCCCTCCACTTT. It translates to CASAPEGVYNSPLHF.

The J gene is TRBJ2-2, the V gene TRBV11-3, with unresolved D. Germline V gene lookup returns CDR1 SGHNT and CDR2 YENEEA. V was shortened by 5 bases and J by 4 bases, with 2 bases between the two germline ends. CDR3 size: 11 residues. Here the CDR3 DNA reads TGTGCCAGCAGCAGCACCGGGGAGCTGTTTTTT. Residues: CASSSTGELFF.

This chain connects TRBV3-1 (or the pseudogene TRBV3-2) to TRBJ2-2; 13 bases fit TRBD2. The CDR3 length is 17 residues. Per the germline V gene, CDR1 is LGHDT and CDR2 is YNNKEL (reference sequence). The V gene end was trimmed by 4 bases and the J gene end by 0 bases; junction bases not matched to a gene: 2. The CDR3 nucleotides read TGTGCCAGCAGCCTGGGGACTAGCGGGACGAACACCGGGGAGCTGTTTTTT. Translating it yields CASSLGTSGTNTGELFF.

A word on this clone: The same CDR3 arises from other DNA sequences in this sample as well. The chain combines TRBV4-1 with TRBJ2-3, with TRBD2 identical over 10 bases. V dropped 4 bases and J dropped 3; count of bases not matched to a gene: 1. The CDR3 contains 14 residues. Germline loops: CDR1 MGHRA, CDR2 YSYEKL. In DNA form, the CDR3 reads TGCGCCAGCAGCCTAGCGGGAGGTACAGATACGCAGTATTTT. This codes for CASSLAGGTDTQYF.

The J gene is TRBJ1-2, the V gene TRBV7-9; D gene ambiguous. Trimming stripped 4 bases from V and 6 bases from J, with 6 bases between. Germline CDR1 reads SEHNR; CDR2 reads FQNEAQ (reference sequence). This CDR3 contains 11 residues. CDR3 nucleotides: TGTGCCAGCAGCTCCGGGCATGGCTACACCTTC. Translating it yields CASSSGHGYTF.

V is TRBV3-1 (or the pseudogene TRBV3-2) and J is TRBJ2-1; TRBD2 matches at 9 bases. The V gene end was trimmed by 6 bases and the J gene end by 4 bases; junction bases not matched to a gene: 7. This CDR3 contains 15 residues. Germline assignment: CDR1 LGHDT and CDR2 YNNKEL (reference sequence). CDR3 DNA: TGTGCCAGCAGTCCCGCGGGAGGGCCGTACAATGAGCAGTTCTTC. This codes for CASSPAGGPYNEQFF.